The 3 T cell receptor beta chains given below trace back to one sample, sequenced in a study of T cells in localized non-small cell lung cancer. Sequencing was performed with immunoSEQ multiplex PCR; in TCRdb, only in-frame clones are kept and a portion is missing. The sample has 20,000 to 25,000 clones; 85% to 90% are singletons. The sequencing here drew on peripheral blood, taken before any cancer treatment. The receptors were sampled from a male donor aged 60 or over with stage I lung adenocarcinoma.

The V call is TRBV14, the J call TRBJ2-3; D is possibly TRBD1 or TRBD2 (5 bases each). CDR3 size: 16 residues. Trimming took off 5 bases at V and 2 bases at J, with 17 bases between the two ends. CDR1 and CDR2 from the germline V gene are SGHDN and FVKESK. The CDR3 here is CASSEPGTDDTDTQYF. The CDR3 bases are TGTGCCAGCAGCGAGCCCGGGACGGACGACACAGATACGCAGTATTTT.

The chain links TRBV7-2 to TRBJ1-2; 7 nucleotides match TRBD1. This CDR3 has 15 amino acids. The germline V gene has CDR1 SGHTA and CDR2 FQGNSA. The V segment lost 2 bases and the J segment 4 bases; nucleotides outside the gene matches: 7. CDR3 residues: CASSLWSTGAYGYTF. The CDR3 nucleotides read TGTGCCAGCAGCTTATGGAGCACAGGGGCCTATGGCTACACCTTC.

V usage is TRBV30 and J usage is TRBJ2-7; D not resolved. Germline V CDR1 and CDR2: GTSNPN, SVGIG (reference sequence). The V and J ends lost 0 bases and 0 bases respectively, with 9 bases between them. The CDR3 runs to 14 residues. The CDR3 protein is CAWSVGRNSYEQYF. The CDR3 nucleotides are TGTGCCTGGAGTGTCGGACGCAACTCCTACGAGCAGTACTTC.